The 18 T cell receptor beta chains listed next were all sequenced from one sample in a study of blood T cell repertoires in COVID-19. The method was immunoSEQ multiplex PCR; TCRdb's version includes in-frame clones alone and lacks a portion of them. The sample shows approximately 250,000 clones, about 87% of them seen only once. Sequencing was carried out using PBMCs or T cells enriched from blood (not recorded which). Receptors were obtained from a woman aged 25 to 39 with acute COVID-19.

The table lists this clone with a count of one. The chain employs TRBV9 and TRBJ2-2, with 10 bases lining up with TRBD1. The CDR3 has 15 residues. Germline V gives CDR1 SGDLS, CDR2 YYNGEE. The junction had 9 bases not matched to a gene; V was cut back by 4 bases and J by 9 bases. CDR3 protein: CASSPGTGAPRELFF. CDR3 nucleotides: TGTGCCAGCAGCCCCGGGACAGGGGCCCCAAGGGAGCTGTTTTTT. The full variable domain, rest sourced from reference TRBV9 and TRBJ2-2, is DSGVTQTPKHLITATGQRVTLRCSPRSGDLSVYWYQQSLDQGLQFLIQYYNGEERAKGNILERFSAQQFPDLHSELNLSSLELGDSALYFCASSPGTGAPRELFFGEGSRLTVL.

This clone was seen more than once but under ten times. The chain joins TRBV11-3 to TRBJ2-7; TRBD1 aligns across 12 bases. CDR3 length: 15 amino acids. V dropped 2 bases and J dropped 6; count of bases not matched to a gene: 5. Germline V gives CDR1 SGHNT, CDR2 YENEEA. For the CDR3, the DNA is TGTGCCAGCAGCTTAATCGGGACAGGGGGCATCGAGCAGTACTTC. The encoded protein is CASSLIGTGGIEQYF.

The gene calls are TRBV11-2 and TRBJ1-4; D perhaps matches TRBD1 (6 bases). Trimming stripped 5 bases from V and 2 bases from J, with 12 bases between. This CDR3 has 15 amino acids. Germline V gene sequence: CDR1 SGHAT, CDR2 FQNNGV. CDR3 nucleotide sequence: TGTGCCAGCAGCCCCGACAGGCAGACTAATGAAAAACTGTTTTTT. This codes for CASSPDRQTNEKLFF.

The chain has TRBV4-1 and TRBJ2-2; D perhaps matches TRBD1 (5 bases). Germline CDR1 MGHRA, CDR2 YSYEKL. This CDR3 spans 14 amino acids. Trimming took off 4 bases at V and 8 bases at J, with 14 bases between the two ends. The DNA for the CDR3 is TGCGCCAGCAGCCTACAGGAGTTAGAGGGGGAGCTGTTTTTT. Residues: CASSLQELEGELFF.

The rearrangement joins TRBV15 to TRBJ1-4; D gene ambiguous. In germline, CDR1 is LNHNV, CDR2 YYDKDF (reference sequence). The CDR3 extends over 15 amino acids. V gave up 1 base and J gave up 5 bases, with 11 bases separating them. The CDR3 protein is CATSRVWELNEKLFF. The CDR3 nucleotides read TGTGCCACCAGCAGAGTTTGGGAGTTAAATGAAAAACTGTTTTTT.

The V gene is TRBV28, the J gene TRBJ2-7; tentative D call: TRBD2 (5 bases). Trimming took 6 bases from V and 2 from J, leaving 17 bases between them. The V gene's germline CDR1 is MDHEN and CDR2 SYDVKM. The CDR3 contains 15 residues. CDR3: CASSSGILVAYEQYF. In DNA form, the CDR3 reads TGTGCCAGCAGCTCCGGGATCTTAGTAGCCTACGAGCAGTACTTC.

As for this clone: This sample also contains other DNA sequences that code for the same CDR3. The chain is built from TRBV6-1 and TRBJ2-2; 9 nucleotides match TRBD1. Looked up from germline, CDR1 is MNHNS and CDR2 is SASEGT. This CDR3 comprises 16 residues. V dropped 4 bases and J dropped 4; count of bases not matched to a gene: 7. The CDR3 region has the DNA TGTGCCAGCAGTGCATCCGGGACAGGGACCACCGGGGAGCTGTTTTTT. This gives the protein CASSASGTGTTGELFF.

This clone was seen a handful of times. Distinct nucleotide sequences in the sample also encode this CDR3. V usage is TRBV7-2 and J usage is TRBJ1-1; D not certain. Germline CDR1 and CDR2: SGHTA and FQGNSA. V lost 5 bases and J lost 0, with 13 bases in between. This CDR3 is built from 15 residues. In nucleotides, the CDR3 is TGTGCCAGCAGCCTTCGGGTTCAAGTGAACACTGAAGCTTTCTTT. This sequence encodes CASSLRVQVNTEAFF.

The rearrangement joins TRBV7-2 to TRBJ2-7; D gene uncertain. The CDR3 is 11 residues long. Looked up from germline, CDR1 is SGHTA and CDR2 is FQGNSA. Trimming took 5 bases from V and 4 from J, leaving 6 bases between them. In nucleotides, the CDR3 is TGTGCCAGCAGCCCCGGTTACGAGCAGTACTTC. Translating it yields CASSPGYEQYF.

The chain links TRBV28 to TRBJ2-7; D perhaps matches TRBD1 (6 bases). The CDR3 runs 14 residues. The V end lost 4 bases, the J end lost 7 bases, and 17 bases lay between the germline ends. CDR1 and CDR2 (germline): MDHEN, SYDVKM. The CDR3 DNA reads as TGTGCCAGCAGTTCCTCCGGGACATCTTGGGAGCAGTACTTC. Residues: CASSSSGTSWEQYF.

The chain has TRBV5-1 and TRBJ1-2; 8 positions match TRBD1. Germline V gene lookup returns CDR1 SGHRS and CDR2 YFSETQ. The V gene end was trimmed by 2 bases and the J gene end by 4 bases; junction bases not matched to a gene: 13. The CDR3 loop spans 17 amino acids. CDR3 sequence (DNA): TGCGCCAGCAGCTTATCCCTCGGACAGGGCAACTTCTATGGCTACACCTTC. Protein sequence: CASSLSLGQGNFYGYTF.

The gene calls are TRBV7-9 and TRBJ2-1, with a possible D match to TRBD2 (5 bases). Trimming pared 5 bases from V and 1 base from J, leaving 12 bases between. This CDR3 has 15 residues. Per the germline V gene, CDR1 is SEHNR and CDR2 is FQNEAQ (reference sequence). In DNA form, the CDR3 reads TGTGCCAGCAGCCCGAGTGGCGGGTCCTACAATGAGCAGTTCTTC. This gives the protein CASSPSGGSYNEQFF.

The chain couples TRBV7-2 to TRBJ2-1; D call uncertain. CDR1 is SGHTA and CDR2 is FQGNSA in the germline V gene. Deletions cut 2 bases from V and 5 bases from J, with 13 bases between. The CDR3 covers 15 residues. In DNA form, the CDR3 reads TGTGCCAGCAGCTTAAGGCGTCGGCTAGACAATGAGCAGTTCTTC. It encodes CASSLRRRLDNEQFF.

The gene calls are TRBV13 and TRBJ1-4, with unresolved D. CDR3 length: 13 residues. Trimming left V 8 bases short and J 8 bases short, with 15 bases between. From germline, CDR1 is PRHDT and CDR2 FYEKMQ (reference sequence). The CDR3 DNA sequence: TGTGCCAGCGGGGTCGGGATTGAGGAAAAACTGTTTTTT. Translation gives CASGVGIEEKLFF. The complete variable domain, with remaining parts taken from reference TRBV13 and TRBJ1-4, reads AAGVIQSPRHLIKEKRETATLKCYPIPRHDTVYWYQQGPGQDPQFLISFYEKMQSDKGSIPDRFSAQQFSDYHSELNMSSLELGDSALYFCASGVGIEEKLFFGSGTQLSVL.

The chain is built from TRBV5-1 and TRBJ1-4; D remains unclear. The CDR3 contains 16 residues. The V end was cut by 3 bases, the J end by 0 bases, with 12 bases between. Germline CDR1 SGHRS, CDR2 YFSETQ. CDR3 nucleotides: TGCGCCAGCAGCTCACACCTAGAAGCAACTAATGAAAAACTGTTTTTT. It codes for CASSSHLEATNEKLFF.

V usage is TRBV7-8 and J usage is TRBJ1-4, with unresolved D. Germline V gene sequence: CDR1 SGHVS, CDR2 FQNEAQ. The CDR3 extends over 12 amino acids. Trimming took off 3 bases at V and 8 bases at J, with 7 bases between the two ends. The CDR3 loop reads CASSFSREKLFF. CDR3 nucleotides: TGTGCCAGCAGCTTCAGCAGGGAAAAACTGTTTTTT.

V usage is TRBV5-1 and J usage is TRBJ2-7; 10 bases line up with TRBD1. Germline lookup yields CDR1 SGHRS and CDR2 YFSETQ. With 0 bases clipped from V and 4 bases from J, the junction kept 4 bases outside the gene matches. This CDR3 region has 15 residues. CDR3 residues: CASSLVPGQGYEQYF. CDR3 in DNA: TGCGCCAGCAGCTTGGTTCCGGGACAGGGGTACGAGCAGTACTTC.

The chain has TRBV27 and TRBJ1-1; 9 bases are shared with TRBD1. The CDR3 totals 13 residues. From germline, CDR1 is MNHEY and CDR2 SMNVEV (reference sequence). Trimming cost V 4 bases and J 4 bases; bases outside gene matches: 1. The CDR3 spells CASSSDRGTEAFF. The CDR3 DNA reads TGTGCCAGCAGTTCGGACAGGGGCACTGAAGCTTTCTTT.